This T cell receptor (beta chain) comes out of a study of graft-versus-host responses after intestinal transplantation. Whole-study context: Multivisceral, liver-intestinal, or isolated intestinal transplants were performed in recipients.

As for this clone: Its antigen is undetermined.

Study-wide results and limits: Allografts of one patient group, those with graft-donor T cell macrochimerism, had high graft-versus-host to host-versus-graft clonal ratios.

Sequencing was performed with immunoSEQ multiplex PCR; in TCRdb, only in-frame clones are kept and a portion is missing. The repertoire has about 90,000 clones, approximately 92% of them found once; the top ten carry less than 1.5%. The V gene's germline CDR1 is LNHDA and CDR2 SQIVND (reference sequence). The CDR3 length is 14 residues. V lost 5 bases to trimming and J lost 1 base; unmatched junction nucleotides: 2. The input for sequencing was unstimulated CD8+ T cells sorted from spleen or lymph node cells, taken before transplant. This rearrangement joins TRBV19 to TRBJ2-3, with 8 bases that match TRBD1. The receptor was derived from a human donor who was the organ donor for an intestinal transplant. As DNA, the CDR3 is TGTGCCAGTAGTTCAGGGGGCGGCACAGATACGCAGTATTTT. This sequence encodes CASSSGGGTDTQYF.